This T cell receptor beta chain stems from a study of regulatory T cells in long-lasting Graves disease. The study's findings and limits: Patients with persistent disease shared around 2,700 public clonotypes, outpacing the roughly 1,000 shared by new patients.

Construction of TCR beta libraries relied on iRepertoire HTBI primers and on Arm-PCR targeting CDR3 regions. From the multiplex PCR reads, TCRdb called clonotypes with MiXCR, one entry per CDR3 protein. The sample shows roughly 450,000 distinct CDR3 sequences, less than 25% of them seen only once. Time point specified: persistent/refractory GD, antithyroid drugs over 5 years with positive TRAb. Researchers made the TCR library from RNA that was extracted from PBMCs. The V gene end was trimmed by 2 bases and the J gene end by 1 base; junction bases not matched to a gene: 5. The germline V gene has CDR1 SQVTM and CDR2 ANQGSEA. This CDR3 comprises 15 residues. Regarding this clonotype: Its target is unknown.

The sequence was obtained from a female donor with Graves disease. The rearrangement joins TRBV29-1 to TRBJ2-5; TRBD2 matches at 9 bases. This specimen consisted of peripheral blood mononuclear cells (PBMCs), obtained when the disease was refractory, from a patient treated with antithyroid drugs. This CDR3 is CSVEKLAGFQETQYF. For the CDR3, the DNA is TGCAGCGTTGAAAAGCTAGCGGGATTCCAAGAGACCCAGTACTTC. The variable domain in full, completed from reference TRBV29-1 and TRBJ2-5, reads SAVISQKPSRDICQRGTSLTIQCQVDSQVTMMFWYRQQPGQSLTLIATANQGSEATYESGFVIDKFPISRPNLTFSTLTVSNMSPEDSSIYLCSVEKLAGFQETQYFGPGTRLLVL.